Listed below are T cell receptor beta chains from one sample, sequenced in a study of blood T cell repertoires in COVID-19. Assay used: immunoSEQ multiplex PCR; TCRdb lists only in-frame clones, some missing. The profile shows about 54,000 clones, 88% of them singletons. The specimen sequenced was peripheral blood. The receptors come from a human donor in a cohort sampled during active COVID-19. Both conserved end residues are part of each CDR3. D genes are given only for firm matches. The size field is filled for only some rows; it gives once, few, many or a size class.

TRBJ2-1,TRBV19,once,TRBD1,TGTGCCAGTAGTAAAGGGACAGTACTCAATGAGCAGTTCTTC,CASSKGTVLNEQFF
TRBJ2-7,TRBV2,NA,TRBD1,TGTGCCAGCAGTGTTTACAGGGGACGCGAGCAGTACTTC,CASSVYRGREQYF
TRBJ1-2,TRBV5-5,NA,TRBD1,TGTGCCAGCAGCGTGACAGGGGGCAGTTCTGGCTACACCTTC,CASSVTGGSSGYTF
TRBJ2-7,TRBV19,NA,NA,TGTGCCAGTAGTATTGGAGAAAGCTACGAGCAGTACTTC,CASSIGESYEQYF
TRBJ1-1,TRBV5-1,NA,TRBD1,TGCGCCAGCAGCTCGAACAGGGGGCTGGGTCGCTTCTTT,CASSSNRGLGRFF
TRBJ1-5,TRBV6-5,NA,TRBD1,TGTGCCAGCAGTTGGGACAGGGAACAGCCCCAGCATTTT,CASSWDREQPQHF
TRBJ1-5,TRBV5-1,NA,NA,TGCGCCAGCAGCTTGGAAGGGGCAAGCAATCAGCCCCAGCATTTT,CASSLEGASNQPQHF
TRBJ1-1,TRBV6-5,once,TRBD1,TGTGCCAGCAGAGGGACAGGAGGGAACACTGAAGCTTTCTTT,CASRGTGGNTEAFF
TRBJ2-5,TRBV6-5,NA,TRBD1,TGTGCCAGCACCCCCTGGGACAGGGGAGAGACCCAGTACTTC,CASTPWDRGETQYF
TRBJ2-1,TRBV3-1/TRBV3-2,NA,NA,TGTGCCAGCAGCCACACTCCTAGTGGTGAGCAGTTCTTC,CASSHTPSGEQFF
TRBJ2-1,TRBV6-1,NA,TRBD2,TGTGCCAGCAGTGAAGCGCGCGGGGGATATGAGCAGTTCTTC,CASSEARGGYEQFF
TRBJ1-4,TRBV3-1/TRBV3-2,NA,NA,TGTGCCAGCAGAGGAGGACGGAGCACCCTTAATGAAAAACTGTTTTTT,CASRGGRSTLNEKLFF
TRBJ2-1,TRBV7-9,NA,TRBD1,TGTGCCAGCAGCTTAGGGACAGGGGAAGGAGGGTACAATGAGCAGTTCTTC,CASSLGTGEGGYNEQFF
TRBJ2-5,TRBV9,NA,NA,TGTGCCAGCAGCGTAGGTGTGGGTGGGGGGGCGAAGGAGACCCAGTACTTC,CASSVGVGGGAKETQYF
TRBJ2-2,TRBV18,NA,NA,TGTGCCAGCCATTCGGGGAGGAGCACCGGGGAGCTGTTTTTT,CASHSGRSTGELFF
TRBJ2-3,TRBV5-1,NA,TRBD2,TGCGCCAGCGCGGGGGGAGGGCCTAGAGATACGCAGTATTTT,CASAGGGPRDTQYF
TRBJ2-1,TRBV6-5,NA,TRBD1,TGTGCCAGCAGTTACTCGGACAGGGATACTGAGCAGTTCTTC,CASSYSDRDTEQFF
TRBJ1-2,TRBV6-6,NA,NA,TGTGCCAGCAGTCCCCCGGAGGCTCCTGGCTACACCTTC,CASSPPEAPGYTF
TRBJ1-3,TRBV7-9,NA,NA,TGTGCCAGCAGCTCCGGGGGAACTGGAAACACCATATATTTT,CASSSGGTGNTIYF